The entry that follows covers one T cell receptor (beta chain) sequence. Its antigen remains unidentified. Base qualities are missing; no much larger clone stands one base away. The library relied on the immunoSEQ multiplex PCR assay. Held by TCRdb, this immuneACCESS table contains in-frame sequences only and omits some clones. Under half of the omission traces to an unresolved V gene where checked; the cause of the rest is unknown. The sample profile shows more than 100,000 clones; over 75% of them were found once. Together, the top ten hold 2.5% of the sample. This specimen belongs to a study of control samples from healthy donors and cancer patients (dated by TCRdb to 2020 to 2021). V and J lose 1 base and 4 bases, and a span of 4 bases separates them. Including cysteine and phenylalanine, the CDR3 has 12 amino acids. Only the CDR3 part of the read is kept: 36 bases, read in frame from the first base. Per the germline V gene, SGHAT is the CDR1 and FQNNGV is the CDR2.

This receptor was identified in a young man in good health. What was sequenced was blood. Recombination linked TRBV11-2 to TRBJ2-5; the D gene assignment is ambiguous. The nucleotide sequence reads TGTGCCAGCAGCTTAGTCGGAGAGACCCAGTACTTC. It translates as CASSLVGETQYF.